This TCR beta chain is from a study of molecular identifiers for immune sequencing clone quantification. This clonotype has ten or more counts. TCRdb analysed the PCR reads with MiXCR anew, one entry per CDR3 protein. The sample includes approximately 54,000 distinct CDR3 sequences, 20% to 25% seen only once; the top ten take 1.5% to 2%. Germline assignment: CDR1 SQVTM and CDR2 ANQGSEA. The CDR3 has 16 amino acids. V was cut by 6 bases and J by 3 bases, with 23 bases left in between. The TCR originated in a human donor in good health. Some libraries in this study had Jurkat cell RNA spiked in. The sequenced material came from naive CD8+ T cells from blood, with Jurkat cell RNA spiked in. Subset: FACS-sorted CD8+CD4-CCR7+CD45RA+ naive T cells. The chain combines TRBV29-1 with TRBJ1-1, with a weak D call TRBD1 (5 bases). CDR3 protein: CSVVRFLGERDTEAFF. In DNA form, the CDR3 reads TGCAGCGTCGTACGATTCTTGGGGGAACGAGACACTGAAGCTTTCTTT.